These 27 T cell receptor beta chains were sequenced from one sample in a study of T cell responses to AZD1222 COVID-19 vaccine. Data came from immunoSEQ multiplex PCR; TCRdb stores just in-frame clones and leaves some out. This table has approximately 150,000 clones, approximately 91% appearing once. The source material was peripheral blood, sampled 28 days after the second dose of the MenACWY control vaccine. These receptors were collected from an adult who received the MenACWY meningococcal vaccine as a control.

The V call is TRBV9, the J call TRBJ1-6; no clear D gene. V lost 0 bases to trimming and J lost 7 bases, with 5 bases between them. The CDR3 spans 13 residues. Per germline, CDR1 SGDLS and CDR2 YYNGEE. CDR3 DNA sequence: TGTGCCAGCAGCGTAGACAGCAATTCACCCCTCCACTTT. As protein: CASSVDSNSPLHF.

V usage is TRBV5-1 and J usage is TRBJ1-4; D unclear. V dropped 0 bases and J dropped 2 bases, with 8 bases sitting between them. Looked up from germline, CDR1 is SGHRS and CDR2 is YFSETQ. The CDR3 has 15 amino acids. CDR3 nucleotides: TGCGCCAGCAGCTTGGTAGCAGGTACTAATGAAAAACTGTTTTTT. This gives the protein CASSLVAGTNEKLFF.

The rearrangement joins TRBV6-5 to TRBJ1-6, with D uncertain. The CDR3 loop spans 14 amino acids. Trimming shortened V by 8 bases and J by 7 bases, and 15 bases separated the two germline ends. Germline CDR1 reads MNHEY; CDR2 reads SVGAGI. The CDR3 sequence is CASGPYGQNSPLHF. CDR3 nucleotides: TGTGCCAGCGGGCCGTACGGCCAAAATTCACCCCTCCACTTT.

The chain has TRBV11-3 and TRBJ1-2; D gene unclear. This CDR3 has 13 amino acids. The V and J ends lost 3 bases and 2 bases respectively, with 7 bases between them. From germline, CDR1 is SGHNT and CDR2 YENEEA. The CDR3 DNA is TGTGCCAGCAGCTTTGAATCCAACTATGGCTACACCTTC. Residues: CASSFESNYGYTF.

This chain's CDR3 is CASSGLRGLARYEQYF. The CDR3 DNA follows: TGTGCCAGCAGCGGACTACGGGGACTAGCGCGGTACGAGCAGTACTTC. The chain combines TRBV28 with TRBJ2-7, with 10 bases that match TRBD2. Germline CDR1 is MDHEN and CDR2 is SYDVKM. Trimming took 6 bases from V and 4 from J; bases not matched to a gene: 12. This CDR3 has 16 residues.

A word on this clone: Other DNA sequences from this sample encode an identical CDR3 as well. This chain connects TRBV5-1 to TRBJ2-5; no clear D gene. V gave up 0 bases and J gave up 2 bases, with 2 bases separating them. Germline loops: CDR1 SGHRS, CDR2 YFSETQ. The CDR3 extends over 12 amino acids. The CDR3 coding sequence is TGCGCCAGCAGCTTGGTGCAAGAGACCCAGTACTTC. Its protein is CASSLVQETQYF.

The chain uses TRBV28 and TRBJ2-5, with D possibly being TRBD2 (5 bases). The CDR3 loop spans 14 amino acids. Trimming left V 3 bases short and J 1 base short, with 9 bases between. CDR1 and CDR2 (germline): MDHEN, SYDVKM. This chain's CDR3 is CASSLPAGQETQYF. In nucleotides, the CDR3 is TGTGCCAGCAGTTTGCCCGCGGGCCAAGAGACCCAGTACTTC.

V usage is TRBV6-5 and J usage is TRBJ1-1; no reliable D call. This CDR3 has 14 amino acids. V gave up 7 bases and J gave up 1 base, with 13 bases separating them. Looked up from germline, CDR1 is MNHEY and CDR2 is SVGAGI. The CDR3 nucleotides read TGTGCCAGCATAAGTGGGCCACGGAACACTGAAGCTTTCTTT. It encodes CASISGPRNTEAFF.

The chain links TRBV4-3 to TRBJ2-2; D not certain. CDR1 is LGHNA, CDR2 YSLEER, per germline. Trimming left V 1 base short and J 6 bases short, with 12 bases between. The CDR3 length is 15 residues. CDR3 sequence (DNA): TGCGCCAGCAGCCAAGCGCGCTGGTTCGCCGGGGAGCTGTTTTTT. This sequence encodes CASSQARWFAGELFF.

The CDR3 region has the DNA TGTGCCAGTAGTATAGAGGGGACCTACGGGGGAGGCGTTTACGAGCAGTACTTC. Protein sequence: CASSIEGTYGGGVYEQYF. This chain links TRBV19 with TRBJ2-7; perhaps TRBD2 as D (6 bases). V was shortened by 0 bases and J by 4 bases, with 22 bases between the two germline ends. The CDR3 extends over 18 amino acids. Germline CDR1 is LNHDA and CDR2 is SQIVND (reference sequence). Full variable domain (remainder filled in from reference TRBV19 and TRBJ2-7): DGGITQSPKYLFRKEGQNVTLSCEQNLNHDAMYWYRQDPGQGLRLIYYSQIVNDFQKGDIAEGYSVSREKKESFPLTVTSAQKNPTAFYLCASSIEGTYGGGVYEQYFGPGTRLTVT.

DNA for the CDR3: TGTGCCAGCCACTTTGACGAGCAGTACTTC. It codes for CASHFDEQYF. The J gene is TRBJ2-7, the V gene TRBV18; D unresolved. The CDR3 runs 10 residues. Germline lookup yields CDR1 KGHSH and CDR2 LQKENI. Trimming took 8 bases from V and 5 from J, leaving 7 bases between them.

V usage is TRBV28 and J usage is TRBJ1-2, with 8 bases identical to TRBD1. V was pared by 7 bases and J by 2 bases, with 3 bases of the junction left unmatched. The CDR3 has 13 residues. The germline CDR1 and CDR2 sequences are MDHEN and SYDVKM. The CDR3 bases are TGTGCCAGCACCAGGGACAGGAACTATGGCTACACCTTC. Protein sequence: CASTRDRNYGYTF.

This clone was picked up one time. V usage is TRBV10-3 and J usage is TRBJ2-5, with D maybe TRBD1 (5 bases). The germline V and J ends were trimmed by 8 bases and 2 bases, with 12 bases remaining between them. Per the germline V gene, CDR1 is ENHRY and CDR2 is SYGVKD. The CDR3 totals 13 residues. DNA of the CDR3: TGTGCCATCCGCCTCGCAGGGCAAGAGACCCAGTACTTC. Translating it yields CAIRLAGQETQYF.

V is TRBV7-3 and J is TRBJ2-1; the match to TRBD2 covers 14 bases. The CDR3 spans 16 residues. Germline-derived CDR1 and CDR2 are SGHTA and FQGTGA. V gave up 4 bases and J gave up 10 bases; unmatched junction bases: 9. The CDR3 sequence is CASSSGLAGASSEQFF. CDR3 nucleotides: TGTGCCAGCAGCTCGGGACTAGCGGGGGCCTCGAGCGAGCAGTTCTTC.

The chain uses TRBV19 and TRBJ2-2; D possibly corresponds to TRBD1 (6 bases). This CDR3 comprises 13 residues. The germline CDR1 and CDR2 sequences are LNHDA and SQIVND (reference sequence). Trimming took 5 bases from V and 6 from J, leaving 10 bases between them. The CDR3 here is CASSAGVAGELFF. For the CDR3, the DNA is TGTGCCAGTAGTGCAGGGGTGGCCGGGGAGCTGTTTTTT.

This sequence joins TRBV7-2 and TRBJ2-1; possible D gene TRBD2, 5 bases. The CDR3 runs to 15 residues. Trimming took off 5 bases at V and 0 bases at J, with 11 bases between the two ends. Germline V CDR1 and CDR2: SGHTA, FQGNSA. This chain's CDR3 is CASSLPGYSYNEQFF. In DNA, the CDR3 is TGTGCCAGCAGCCTGCCGGGGTACTCCTACAATGAGCAGTTCTTC.

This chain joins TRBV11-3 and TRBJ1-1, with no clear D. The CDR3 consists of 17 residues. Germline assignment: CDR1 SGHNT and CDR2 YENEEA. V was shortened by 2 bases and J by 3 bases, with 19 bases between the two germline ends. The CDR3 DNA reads TGTGCCAGCAGCTTAAATGGGTACACCGCGCAGGACACTGAAGCTTTCTTT. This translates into CASSLNGYTAQDTEAFF.

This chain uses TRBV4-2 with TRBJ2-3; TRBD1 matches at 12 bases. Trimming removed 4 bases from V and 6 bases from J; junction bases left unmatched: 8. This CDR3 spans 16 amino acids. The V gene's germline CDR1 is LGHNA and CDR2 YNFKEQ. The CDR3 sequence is CASSLGTGGAGDTQYF. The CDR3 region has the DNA TGTGCCAGCAGCCTGGGGACAGGGGGCGCGGGGGATACGCAGTATTTT.

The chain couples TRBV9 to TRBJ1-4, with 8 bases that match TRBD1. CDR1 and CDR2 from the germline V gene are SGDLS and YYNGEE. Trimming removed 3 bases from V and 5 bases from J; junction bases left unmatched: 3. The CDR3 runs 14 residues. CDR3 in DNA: TGTGCCAGCAGCGCTCAGGGGGCGAATGAAAAACTGTTTTTT. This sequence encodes CASSAQGANEKLFF. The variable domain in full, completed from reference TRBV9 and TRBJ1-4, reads DSGVTQTPKHLITATGQRVTLRCSPRSGDLSVYWYQQSLDQGLQFLIQYYNGEERAKGNILERFSAQQFPDLHSELNLSSLELGDSALYFCASSAQGANEKLFFGSGTQLSVL.

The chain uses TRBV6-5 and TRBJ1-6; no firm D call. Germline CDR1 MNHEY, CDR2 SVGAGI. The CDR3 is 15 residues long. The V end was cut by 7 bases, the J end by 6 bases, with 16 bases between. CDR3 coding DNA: TGTGCCAGCAAGGTAGAAGTGGGGTTTAATTCACCCCTCCACTTT. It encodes CASKVEVGFNSPLHF.

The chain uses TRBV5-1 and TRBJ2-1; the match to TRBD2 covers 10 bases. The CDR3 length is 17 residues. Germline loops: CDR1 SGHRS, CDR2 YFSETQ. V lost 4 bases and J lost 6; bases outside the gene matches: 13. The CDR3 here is CASSQYLAGVVSNEQFF. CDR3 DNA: TGCGCCAGCAGCCAATATCTAGCGGGAGTGGTTTCCAATGAGCAGTTCTTC.

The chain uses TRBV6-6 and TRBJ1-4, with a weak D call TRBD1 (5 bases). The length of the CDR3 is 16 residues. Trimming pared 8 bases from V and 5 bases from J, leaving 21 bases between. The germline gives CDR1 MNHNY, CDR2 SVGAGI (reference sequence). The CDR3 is CASVPGRGAGNEKLFF. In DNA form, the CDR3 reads TGTGCCAGCGTTCCAGGGAGGGGCGCGGGAAATGAAAAACTGTTTTTT.

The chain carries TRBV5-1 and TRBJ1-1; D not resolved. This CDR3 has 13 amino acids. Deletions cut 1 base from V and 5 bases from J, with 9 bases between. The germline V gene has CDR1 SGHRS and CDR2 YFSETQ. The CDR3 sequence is CASSLSLETEAFF. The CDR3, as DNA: TGCGCCAGCAGCTTGTCATTGGAGACTGAAGCTTTCTTT. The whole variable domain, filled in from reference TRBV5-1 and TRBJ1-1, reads KAGVTQTPRYLIKTRGQQVTLSCSPISGHRSVSWYQQTPGQGLQFLFEYFSETQRNKGNFPGRFSGRQFSNSRSEMNVSTLELGDSALYLCASSLSLETEAFFGQGTRLTVV.

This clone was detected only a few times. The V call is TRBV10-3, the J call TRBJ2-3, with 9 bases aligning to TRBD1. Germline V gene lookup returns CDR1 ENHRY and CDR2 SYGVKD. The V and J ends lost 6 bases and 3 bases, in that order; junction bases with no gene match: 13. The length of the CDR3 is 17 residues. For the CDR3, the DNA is TGTGCCATCAGCAGCCCCGGGACAGGGTTTAGTACAGATACGCAGTATTTT. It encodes CAISSPGTGFSTDTQYF.

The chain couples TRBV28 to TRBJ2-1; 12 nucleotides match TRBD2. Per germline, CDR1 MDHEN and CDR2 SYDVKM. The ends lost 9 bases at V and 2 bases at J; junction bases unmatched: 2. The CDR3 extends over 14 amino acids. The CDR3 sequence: CASLAGGTYNEQFF. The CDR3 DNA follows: TGTGCCAGTCTAGCGGGAGGGACCTACAATGAGCAGTTCTTC.

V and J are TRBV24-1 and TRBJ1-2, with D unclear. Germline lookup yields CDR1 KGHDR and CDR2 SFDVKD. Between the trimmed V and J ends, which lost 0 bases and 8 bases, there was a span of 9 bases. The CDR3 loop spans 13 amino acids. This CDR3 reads CATSDLAGPGYTF. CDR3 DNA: TGTGCCACCAGTGATTTGGCGGGTCCAGGCTACACCTTC.

The CDR3 spells CATSRGLHTDTQYF. Here the CDR3 DNA reads TGTGCCACCAGCAGGGGGCTACACACAGATACGCAGTATTTT. This chain links TRBV24-1 with TRBJ2-3, with 8 positions matching TRBD1. The CDR3 sequence is 14 residues long. Trimming removed 7 bases from V and 2 bases from J; junction bases left unmatched: 4. Germline CDR1 reads KGHDR; CDR2 reads SFDVKD.